These 26 T cell receptor beta chains were sequenced from one sample in a study of spatial heterogeneity in lung cancer. TCRdb itself ran the 5' RACE reads through MiXCR, one entry per CDR3 protein. The sample carries about 14,000 distinct CDR3 sequences, 10% to 11% recorded once. Sample time point: sample taken at primary tumor resection. Whole RNA, isolated from tumor, nontumor lung or frozen PBMC, was sequenced without prior sorting. Sequences were derived from PBMCs, sampled at surgery. These receptors all stem from a female donor with early-stage non-small cell lung cancer.

This clonotype showed up many times. The rearrangement links TRBV7-9 to TRBJ2-1; no firm D call. Germline V gene lookup returns CDR1 SEHNR and CDR2 FQNEAQ (reference sequence). This CDR3 is built from 14 residues. The V end lost 6 bases, the J end lost 0 bases, and 9 bases lay between the germline ends. CDR3 in amino acids: CASSRGSSYNEQFF. CDR3 nucleotide sequence: TGTGCCAGCAGTCGTGGAAGCTCCTACAATGAGCAGTTCTTC.

This clonotype was detected ten times or more. The V call is TRBV12-5, the J call TRBJ2-6; TRBD2 matches 11 bases. The CDR3 is 17 residues long. Germline CDR1 reads LGHNT; CDR2 reads FRNRAP. V lost 0 bases to trimming and J lost 2 bases; unmatched junction nucleotides: 0. CDR3 amino acids: CASGLVLAGAGANVLTF. The CDR3 coding sequence is TGTGCTAGTGGTTTGGTACTAGCGGGGGCTGGGGCCAACGTCCTGACTTTC.

V and J are TRBV5-1 and TRBJ2-5; 7 bases agree with TRBD1. The CDR3 totals 14 residues. CDR1 is SGHRS and CDR2 is YFSETQ in the germline V gene. Unmatched junction bases numbered 4, after V lost 3 bases and J lost 2 bases. The CDR3 region has the DNA TGCGCCAGCAGCTGGCAGGGACAGCAAGAGACCCAGTACTTC. Amino acids: CASSWQGQQETQYF. Combining the CDR3 with reference TRBV5-1 and TRBJ2-5 gives the whole variable domain KAGVTQTPRYLIKTRGQQVTLSCSPISGHRSVSWYQQTPGQGLQFLFEYFSETQRNKGNFPGRFSGRQFSNSRSEMNVSTLELGDSALYLCASSWQGQQETQYFGPGTRLLVL.

This clonotype was detected only a few times. The chain employs TRBV28 and TRBJ2-1; D may be TRBD2 (6 bases). V gave up 7 bases and J gave up 6 bases, with 13 bases separating them. CDR1 is MDHEN and CDR2 is SYDVKM in the germline V gene. CDR3 length equals 13 residues. The CDR3 sequence is CASNYMGGNEQFF. The CDR3 DNA reads TGTGCCAGCAATTACATGGGGGGCAATGAGCAGTTCTTC. The full variable domain, its missing parts supplied by reference TRBV28 and TRBJ2-1, is DVKVTQSSRYLVKRTGEKVFLECVQDMDHENMFWYRQDPGLGLRLIYFSYDVKMKEKGDIPEGYSVSREKKERFSLILESASTNQTSMYLCASNYMGGNEQFFGPGTRLTVL.

The rearrangement joins TRBV5-4 to TRBJ2-5; 12 positions match TRBD2. Germline values: CDR1 SGHNT, CDR2 YYREEE (reference sequence). The CDR3 is 14 residues long. With V trimmed by 6 bases and J by 2 bases, 2 bases remained unmatched. The CDR3 region is CASTSGGAQETQYF. In DNA, the CDR3 is TGTGCCAGCACTAGCGGGGGGGCGCAAGAGACCCAGTACTTC.

This clonotype has ten or more counts. This chain connects TRBV2 to TRBJ1-4; possible D gene TRBD1, 5 bases. The germline V gene encodes CDR1 SNHLY and CDR2 FYNNEI. V was trimmed by 4 bases and J by 5 bases, leaving 11 bases between them. This CDR3 has 14 residues. The CDR3, as DNA: TGTGCCAGCAGTGGGGACGGATGGAATGAAAAACTGTTTTTT. It translates to CASSGDGWNEKLFF.

This clonotype is labeled as medium-sized. The gene calls are TRBV7-9 and TRBJ1-5, with 8 bases that match TRBD1. Germline lookup yields CDR1 SEHNR and CDR2 FQNEAQ (reference sequence). This CDR3 spans 15 amino acids. Trimming took 5 bases from V and 7 from J; bases not matched to a gene: 10. The CDR3 DNA reads as TGTGCCAGCAGCAGCTCCGACAGGGGCTTCCAGCCCCAGCATTTT. Protein: CASSSSDRGFQPQHF.

This clonotype was observed a handful of times. The chain couples TRBV30 to TRBJ2-3; a weak D match, TRBD2 (6 bases). V gave up 3 bases and J gave up 8 bases, with 18 bases separating them. Germline V gene sequence: CDR1 GTSNPN, CDR2 SVGIG (reference sequence). The CDR3 loop spans 14 amino acids. CDR3 in amino acids: CAWSASVFGGTQYF. DNA for the CDR3: TGTGCCTGGAGCGCCTCGGTTTTCGGGGGTACGCAGTATTTT.

This clonotype was detected many times. The chain combines TRBV4-2 with TRBJ2-7; unclear D gene. Trimming shortened V by 1 base and J by 0 bases, and 7 bases separated the two germline ends. The CDR3 spans 14 residues. Germline V CDR1 and CDR2: LGHNA, YNFKEQ. The CDR3 nucleotides are TGTGCCAGCAGCCAAGCACCGACCTCCTACGAGCAGTACTTC. Translated, it gives CASSQAPTSYEQYF.

The CDR3: CSVRPSALQFF. The CDR3 DNA reads as TGCAGCGTTCGTCCGAGTGCGCTCCAATTCTTC. The rearrangement uses TRBV29-1 and TRBJ2-1, with unresolved D. This CDR3 region has 11 residues. Germline CDR1 is SQVTM and CDR2 is ANQGSEA. With 5 bases removed from V and 16 bases from J, the gap between germline ends came to 18 bases.

The chain joins TRBV5-1 to TRBJ1-4; D remains ambiguous. The germline V and J ends were trimmed by 6 bases and 0 bases, with 21 bases remaining between them. CDR1 SGHRS and CDR2 YFSETQ come from the germline V gene. The CDR3 loop spans 18 amino acids. The CDR3 DNA is TGCGCCAGCAAGGGAGGTTCCTGGCTACGTGCAACTAATGAAAAACTGTTTTTT. Amino acid sequence: CASKGGSWLRATNEKLFF.

V and J are TRBV15 and TRBJ2-5; 8 positions match TRBD1. CDR1 and CDR2 (germline): LNHNV, YYDKDF (reference sequence). V shed 1 base, J shed 4 bases, and the junction held 5 bases outside the gene matches. The CDR3 extends over 15 amino acids. CDR3 sequence reads: CATSRGTGPLETQYF. As DNA, the CDR3 is TGTGCCACCAGCAGAGGGACAGGGCCGTTAGAGACCCAGTACTTC.

This clonotype turned up a few times. V usage is TRBV11-3 and J usage is TRBJ2-7, with 13 bases lining up with TRBD2. The CDR3 has 15 residues. Trimming at V came to 2 bases and at J to 6 bases, leaving 4 bases not matched to a gene. CDR1 is SGHNT and CDR2 is YENEEA in the germline V gene. CDR3 amino acids: CASSLTGTSGAEQYF. DNA of the CDR3: TGTGCCAGCAGCTTAACCGGGACTAGCGGGGCCGAGCAGTACTTC.

This clonotype was seen many times. The V call is TRBV11-2, the J call TRBJ2-1; unclear D gene. Trimming removed 5 bases from V and 10 bases from J, with 9 bases in between. Per germline, CDR1 SGHAT and CDR2 FQNNGV. CDR3 length: 11 amino acids. The CDR3 nucleotides are TGTGCCAGCAGCCCCGGTCCCGAGCAGTTCTTC. Protein product: CASSPGPEQFF.

Many counts were recorded for this clonotype. The chain links TRBV29-1 to TRBJ1-2; TRBD1 is a possible D gene (6 bases). The V and J ends lost 5 bases and 8 bases respectively, with 21 bases between them. Germline CDR1 SQVTM, CDR2 ANQGSEA. The CDR3 is made up of 14 amino acids. The CDR3 protein is CSVSGLVDRPGYTF. The CDR3 coding sequence is TGCAGCGTTTCCGGGTTGGTCGACAGGCCAGGCTACACCTTC.

Points on this clonotype: A much larger clone sits a single nucleotide away, making a read error possible. V is TRBV30 and J is TRBJ1-2; a possible D gene is TRBD1 (5 bases). The CDR3 consists of 12 residues. Germline V gives CDR1 GTSNPN, CDR2 SVGIG (reference sequence). In DNA form, the CDR3 reads TGTGCCTGGAGTAGGGGTTTTAGTGGCCACACCTTC. Translated, it gives CAWSRGFSGHTF.

This clonotype was found many times. The V gene is TRBV29-1, the J gene TRBJ2-3; D remains unclear. V lost 6 bases to trimming and J lost 2 bases, with 6 bases between them. This CDR3 contains 11 residues. The germline V gene encodes CDR1 SQVTM and CDR2 ANQGSEA. CDR3 sequence (DNA): TGCAGCGTGAAGGACACAGATACGCAGTATTTT. Its protein is CSVKDTDTQYF.

This clonotype was detected ten times or more. The V and J genes are TRBV27 and TRBJ1-5; the match to TRBD1 covers 7 bases. This CDR3 is built from 16 residues. Losses at the gene ends were 4 bases for V and 6 bases for J; bases not matched to a gene: 12. The V gene's germline CDR1 is MNHEY and CDR2 SMNVEV (reference sequence). The CDR3 loop reads CASSSLDREFSQPQHF. Here the CDR3 DNA reads TGTGCCAGCAGTTCCCTAGACAGGGAATTTTCTCAGCCCCAGCATTTT.

This clonotype was counted ten times or more. This chain uses TRBV4-2 with TRBJ2-3; TRBD2 agrees at 8 bases. The V gene end was trimmed by 1 base and the J gene end by 1 base; junction bases not matched to a gene: 7. CDR3 length: 17 residues. Germline CDR1 reads LGHNA; CDR2 reads YNFKEQ. CDR3 coding DNA: TGTGCCAGCAGCCAAGGGACGGTGCGGGGGGGCACAGATACGCAGTATTTT. Translated: CASSQGTVRGGTDTQYF.

As regards this clonotype: It may be a read error: a sequence one base away is much more abundant. The gene calls are TRBV19 and TRBJ1-2, with TRBD1 as a possible D gene (6 bases). There are 13 residues in the CDR3. The germline V gene encodes CDR1 LNHDA and CDR2 SQIVND (reference sequence). The V end was cut by 8 bases, the J end by 9 bases, with 19 bases between. The CDR3 coding sequence is TGTGCCAGTCGAACTCAGGGGATAAGTAGCTACACCTTC. The encoded protein is CASRTQGISSYTF.

Within the sample, this clonotype is medium-sized. J is TRBJ1-1 and V is TRBV6-1; D not resolved. This CDR3 is 12 amino acids long. In germline, CDR1 is MNHNS, CDR2 SASEGT. Trimming cost V 2 bases and J 5 bases, with 6 bases left between them. The CDR3 region is CASSEQETEAFF. CDR3 bases: TGTGCCAGCAGTGAACAGGAGACTGAAGCTTTCTTT.

This clonotype was observed many times. J is TRBJ2-1 and V is TRBV2; 10 bases are shared with TRBD1. The J segment lost 10 bases and the V segment lost 6 bases, leaving 9 bases of the junction unmatched. Germline CDR1 reads SNHLY; CDR2 reads FYNNEI. The CDR3 extends over 14 amino acids. The CDR3, as DNA: TGTGCCAGCAGGAGACAGGGGGCCCTTTTGGAGCAGTTCTTC. It encodes CASRRQGALLEQFF. The complete variable domain, with remaining parts taken from reference TRBV2 and TRBJ2-1, reads EPEVTQTPSHQVTQMGQEVILRCVPISNHLYFYWYRQILGQKVEFLVSFYNNEISEKSEIFDDQFSVERPDGSNFTLKIRSTKLEDSAMYFCASRRQGALLEQFFGPGTRLTVL.

This clonotype was observed many times. Here the CDR3 DNA reads TGTGCCAGCAGTAGAATCCGGCGGACAGGGATAATCAACACTGAAGCTTTCTTT. It translates to CASSRIRRTGIINTEAFF. The chain links TRBV27 to TRBJ1-1; 8 bases line up with TRBD1. Unmatched junction bases numbered 16, after V lost 5 bases and J lost 2 bases. Per germline, CDR1 MNHEY and CDR2 SMNVEV (reference sequence). The CDR3 runs 18 residues.

The table lists this clonotype with many counts. A junction end diverges from the germline sequence, so it may reflect a read error. The chain recombines TRBV29-1 with TRBJ1-1; D remains ambiguous. The CDR3 loop spans 10 amino acids. Germline CDR1 reads SQVTM; CDR2 reads ANQGSEA. CDR3 amino acids: CSGERLEAFF. DNA for the CDR3: TGCAGCGGTGAACGGCTTGAAGCTTTCTTT.

This clonotype was detected ten times or more. CDR3 nucleotides: TGTGCCATCGGGGGTGGCTCCTACAATGAGCAGTTCTTC. Protein product: CAIGGGSYNEQFF. The chain links TRBV19 to TRBJ2-1; tentative D call: TRBD2 (6 bases). V lost 10 bases and J lost 0, with 10 bases in between. The CDR3 consists of 13 residues. The germline V gene has CDR1 LNHDA and CDR2 SQIVND (reference sequence).

This clonotype was seen many times. This CDR3 is CASSTGTRYGEAFF. DNA of the CDR3: TGTGCCAGCAGTACCGGGACAAGATACGGTGAAGCTTTCTTT. The chain joins TRBV12-3 or TRBV12-4 to TRBJ1-1; D may be TRBD1 (6 bases). The CDR3 consists of 14 residues. Trimming took 5 bases from V and 7 from J, leaving 17 bases between them.